These 8 T cell receptor beta chains were all obtained from the same sample, sequenced in a study of human T cells and chemical hapten exposure. Time point here: patch test 2, 6 weeks after DPC sensitization. Indicated treatment: therapeutic diphenylcyclopropenone sensitization with weekly scalp DPC. TCRdb re-called the RACE reads through MiXCR, storing one row per CDR3 protein. The repertoire holds approximately 82,000 distinct CDR3 sequences, with 6.5% to 8% as singletons. The input for sequencing was whole blood, taken in connection with sensitization to the hapten diphenylcyclopropenone (DPC). The source is a woman in her thirties with alopecia areata. Some clones in this sample may be carry-over from other donors' samples.

This clonotype was detected only a few times. V usage is TRBV19 and J usage is TRBJ1-1; D is possibly TRBD1 (6 bases). V lost 6 bases and J lost 8, with 19 bases in between. Germline loops: CDR1 LNHDA, CDR2 SQIVND (reference sequence). The CDR3 is 14 amino acids. The CDR3 DNA reads TGTGCCAGTAGATCATATCAGGGGAAGGGAGAAGCTTTCTTT. This encodes CASRSYQGKGEAFF.

V gene TRBV29-1 combines with J gene TRBJ2-2; no definite D call. Germline CDR1 and CDR2: SQVTM and ANQGSEA. V was trimmed by 0 bases and J by 6 bases, leaving 5 bases between them. The CDR3 is 12 amino acids. CDR3: CSVEEASGELFF. CDR3 in DNA: TGCAGCGTTGAAGAGGCCTCCGGGGAGCTGTTTTTT.

The chain recombines TRBV2 with TRBJ2-3, with no clear D. V lost 7 bases and J lost 2, with 10 bases in between. The CDR3 is 13 residues long. CDR1 is SNHLY and CDR2 is FYNNEI in the germline V gene. CDR3 coding DNA: TGTGCCAGCAACCCGCAATACACAGATACGCAGTATTTT. Its protein product is CASNPQYTDTQYF.

This clonotype came up many times. The J gene is TRBJ2-1, the V gene TRBV6-5; D not resolved. The CDR3 extends over 15 amino acids. Germline-derived CDR1 and CDR2 are MNHEY and SVGAGI. Trimming removed 4 bases from V and 7 bases from J, with 17 bases in between. The CDR3 is CASSSSWPRLNEQFF. Here the CDR3 DNA reads TGTGCCAGCAGTTCATCCTGGCCGAGGTTGAATGAGCAGTTCTTC.

This clonotype turned up a few times. This chain links TRBV6-1 with TRBJ1-2; possible D gene TRBD1, 6 bases. This CDR3 comprises 17 residues. Germline values: CDR1 MNHNS, CDR2 SASEGT. V lost 0 bases, J lost 6 bases, and 20 bases lay in between. CDR3 region: CASSEAGGAGAPHGYTF. CDR3 nucleotides: TGTGCCAGCAGTGAAGCTGGTGGGGCAGGGGCGCCCCATGGCTACACCTTC.

This clonotype was observed a few times. The chain combines TRBV6-1 with TRBJ2-3, with D unresolved. The length of the CDR3 is 14 residues. CDR1 MNHNS and CDR2 SASEGT come from the germline V gene. The ends were cut back, 6 bases at V and 2 bases at J, with 12 bases in the middle. The CDR3 reads CASRGLGPTDTQYF. CDR3 DNA sequence: TGTGCCAGCAGGGGATTGGGCCCCACAGATACGCAGTATTTT.

Many counts were recorded for this clonotype. The chain carries TRBV29-1 and TRBJ1-1, with D unresolved. In germline, CDR1 is SQVTM, CDR2 ANQGSEA. Trimming shortened V by 7 bases and J by 11 bases, and 20 bases separated the two germline ends. The CDR3 has 12 residues. CDR3 nucleotide sequence: TGCAGCGGTGACGGCGGCGGCCTTGGGGCTTTCTTT. It yields the protein CSGDGGGLGAFF.

The chain couples TRBV27 to TRBJ1-5, with TRBD1 matching 8 bases. The V gene's germline CDR1 is MNHEY and CDR2 SMNVEV (reference sequence). The CDR3 loop spans 13 amino acids. The junction had 10 bases not matched to a gene; V was cut back by 8 bases and J by 10 bases. In nucleotides, the CDR3 is TGTGCCAGCTCCGTGGCGGACAGGGCACCCCAGCATTTT. Residues: CASSVADRAPQHF.